This T cell receptor beta chain was observed in a study of blood T cell repertoires in COVID-19. On the study more broadly: Whether acute or convalescent, the COVID-19 samples came from the United States, Italy and Spain. PBMCs, B-cell-depleted T cells, or T cells were the source of the cDNA or gDNA that made up the material.

The V and J ends lost 3 bases and 2 bases respectively, with 7 bases between them. The CDR3 consists of 14 residues. From germline, CDR1 is MDHEN and CDR2 SYDVKM. How the authors handled the data: How many nucleated cells were present was estimated from reference gene primer amplification. Produced via immunoSEQ multiplex PCR; TCRdb's table is partial and in-frame only. The V and J calls and clone size are taken from that table; D and trimming were inferred from the DNA. The sample shows more than 20,000 clones, roughly 87% of them seen only once. Material: peripheral blood. The rearrangement links TRBV28 to TRBJ2-2; the D gene is possibly TRBD2 (5 bases). The receptor comes from a human donor in a cohort sampled during active COVID-19. CDR3 loop: CASSLTTNTGELFF. CDR3 nucleotides: TGTGCCAGCAGTTTGACTACTAACACCGGGGAGCTGTTTTTT. Full variable domain (outside the CDR3, taken from reference TRBV28 and TRBJ2-2): DVKVTQSSRYLVKRTGEKVFLECVQDMDHENMFWYRQDPGLGLRLIYFSYDVKMKEKGDIPEGYSVSREKKERFSLILESASTNQTSMYLCASSLTTNTGELFFGEGSRLTVL.